This passage covers 26 T cell receptor beta chains from one sample sequenced in a study of CD8 T cells in ankylosing spondylitis. One entry per CDR3 protein, called by TCRdb with MiXCR from the 5' RACE reads. This table has 120,000 to 150,000 distinct CDR3 sequences, roughly 8.3% appearing once. Material for sequencing was synovial fluid, either unsorted or a sorted T cell fraction (not recorded which). These receptors were collected from a male donor with ankylosing spondylitis.

V and J are TRBV13 and TRBJ1-4, with D possibly TRBD1 on 5 matching bases. The CDR3 contains 15 residues. CDR1 PRHDT and CDR2 FYEKMQ come from the germline V gene (reference sequence). Deletions cut 5 bases from V and 5 bases from J, with 15 bases between. CDR3 residues: CASSLYQGLNEKLFF. CDR3 coding DNA: TGTGCCAGCAGCCTATACCAGGGCCTCAATGAAAAACTGTTTTTT. The variable domain in full, completed from reference TRBV13 and TRBJ1-4, reads AAGVIQSPRHLIKEKRETATLKCYPIPRHDTVYWYQQGPGQDPQFLISFYEKMQSDKGSIPDRFSAQQFSDYHSELNMSSLELGDSALYFCASSLYQGLNEKLFFGSGTQLSVL.

This clonotype has ten or more counts. V is TRBV7-2 and J is TRBJ2-5, with D tentatively TRBD1 or TRBD2 (5 bases each). Germline CDR1 SGHTA, CDR2 FQGNSA. Trimming left V 5 bases short and J 3 bases short, with 10 bases between. The CDR3 has 13 residues. The CDR3 reads CASSRDPKETQYF. CDR3 nucleotide sequence: TGTGCCAGCAGCCGGGACCCTAAAGAGACCCAGTACTTC.

The V gene is TRBV5-1, the J gene TRBJ1-1, with TRBD1 as a possible D gene (5 bases). The germline V gene has CDR1 SGHRS and CDR2 YFSETQ. Trimming took 5 bases from V and 0 from J, leaving 11 bases between them. This CDR3 has 14 amino acids. The CDR3 protein is CASRGGGLNTEAFF. The CDR3 DNA reads as TGCGCCAGCAGAGGCGGGGGACTGAACACTGAAGCTTTCTTT. The full variable domain, with the rest looked up from reference TRBV5-1 and TRBJ1-1, is KAGVTQTPRYLIKTRGQQVTLSCSPISGHRSVSWYQQTPGQGLQFLFEYFSETQRNKGNFPGRFSGRQFSNSRSEMNVSTLELGDSALYLCASRGGGLNTEAFFGQGTRLTVV.

This rearrangement joins TRBV5-6 to TRBJ2-3; 8 bases match TRBD1. The CDR3 runs to 16 residues. V was clipped by 8 bases and J by 4 bases; unmatched bases: 15. From germline, CDR1 is SGHDT and CDR2 YYEEEE. The CDR3 spells CARSPAGTGPPDTQYF. CDR3 in DNA: TGTGCCAGGAGCCCCGCCGGGACAGGCCCACCAGATACGCAGTATTTT.

J is TRBJ2-5 and V is TRBV27; 14 nucleotides match TRBD2. Looked up from germline, CDR1 is MNHEY and CDR2 is SMNVEV (reference sequence). The CDR3 spans 15 residues. V lost 6 bases to trimming and J lost 4 bases; unmatched junction nucleotides: 4. As DNA, the CDR3 is TGTGCCAGCAGACGACTAGCGGGAGGGGGAGAGACCCAGTACTTC. It codes for CASRRLAGGGETQYF.

The chain links TRBV4-1 to TRBJ2-3; the match to TRBD2 covers 8 bases. After removal of 2 bases from V and 0 bases from J, the junction contained 19 bases not matched to a gene. CDR1 and CDR2 (germline): MGHRA, YSYEKL. The CDR3 sequence is 21 residues long. This chain's CDR3 is CASSQTGTSLFRQSSTDTQYF. CDR3 DNA sequence: TGCGCCAGCAGCCAAACCGGGACTAGTCTTTTTCGACAATCTAGCACAGATACGCAGTATTTT.

This clonotype was counted at least ten times. The V gene is TRBV11-2, the J gene TRBJ2-3, with no clear D. V gave up 4 bases and J gave up 2 bases, with 7 bases separating them. The CDR3 has 13 residues. The germline V gene has CDR1 SGHAT and CDR2 FQNNGV. The CDR3 DNA sequence: TGTGCCAGCAGCTCACCCTTCACAGATACGCAGTATTTT. Translating it yields CASSSPFTDTQYF.

The V gene is TRBV4-1, the J gene TRBJ2-2; D gene ambiguous. CDR3 length: 16 residues. The germline CDR1 and CDR2 sequences are MGHRA and YSYEKL. The germline V and J ends were trimmed by 0 bases and 5 bases, with 13 bases remaining between them. DNA of the CDR3: TGCGCCAGCAGCCAAGAAGAACCTAGGGCAACCGGGGAGCTGTTTTTT. It translates to CASSQEEPRATGELFF.

This clonotype has at least ten counts. The chain combines TRBV20-1 with TRBJ1-3; D is unresolved. V was shortened by 6 bases and J by 2 bases, with 8 bases between the two germline ends. The CDR3 has 12 residues. Germline V gene lookup returns CDR1 DFQATT and CDR2 SNEGSKA (reference sequence). The CDR3, as DNA: TGCAGTGCAGGTTGGCCTGGAAACACCATATATTTT. Translating it yields CSAGWPGNTIYF.

There are a few counts of this clonotype. This sequence joins TRBV20-1 and TRBJ1-1; D remains unclear. Between the trimmed V and J ends, which lost 7 bases and 1 base, there was a span of 7 bases. Germline V gene data show CDR1 as DFQATT and CDR2 as SNEGSKA (reference sequence). The CDR3 has 11 residues. The CDR3 bases are TGCAGTGGGCGGGAGAACACTGAAGCTTTCTTT. This gives the protein CSGRENTEAFF.

The table lists this clonotype with many counts. This rearrangement joins TRBV5-6 to TRBJ2-2; TRBD1 might be the D (6 bases). Between the trimmed V and J ends, which lost 4 bases and 4 bases, there was a span of 11 bases. This CDR3 is built from 14 residues. Germline values: CDR1 SGHDT, CDR2 YYEEEE. CDR3 sequence reads: CASSRDRTTGELFF. CDR3 coding DNA: TGTGCCAGCAGCCGAGACAGGACCACCGGGGAGCTGTTTTTT.

This clonotype was detected a few times. The chain combines TRBV4-1 with TRBJ2-2; TRBD2 aligns across 10 bases. V was pared by 3 bases and J by 6 bases, with 7 bases of the junction left unmatched. The CDR3 has 16 amino acids. CDR1 and CDR2 (germline): MGHRA, YSYEKL. As DNA, the CDR3 is TGCGCCAGCAGCCAGTCCGGGACTAGCGCCTCCGGGGAGCTGTTTTTT. This codes for CASSQSGTSASGELFF.

This clonotype was detected only a few times. The genes are TRBV12-3 or TRBV12-4 and TRBJ1-5; 7 nucleotides agree with TRBD1. V lost 8 bases to trimming and J lost 5 bases; unmatched junction nucleotides: 6. There are 13 residues in the CDR3. The CDR3 sequence: CASGPQGDQPQHF. As DNA, the CDR3 is TGTGCCAGCGGGCCCCAGGGGGATCAGCCCCAGCATTTT.

This clonotype was seen a few times. This sequence joins TRBV7-3 and TRBJ2-7, with D unresolved. This CDR3 contains 15 residues. V was pared by 0 bases and J by 2 bases, with 11 bases between. The germline V gene encodes CDR1 SGHTA and CDR2 FQGTGA. The CDR3 region is CASSLTGLGPYEQYF. The CDR3, as DNA: TGTGCCAGCAGCTTAACAGGGCTGGGTCCCTACGAGCAGTACTTC.

This clonotype showed up many times. The J gene is TRBJ2-3, the V gene TRBV5-6; TRBD2 agrees at 9 bases. From germline, CDR1 is SGHDT and CDR2 YYEEEE. The CDR3 consists of 14 residues. The V segment lost 0 bases and the J segment 14 bases; nucleotides outside the gene matches: 10. The CDR3 nucleotides read TGTGCCAGCAGCTTGGGGCGGGAGGGCGCCGTGAGGTATTTT. This encodes CASSLGREGAVRYF.

This clonotype was seen only a few times. V usage is TRBV5-6 and J usage is TRBJ2-7, with D possibly being TRBD2 (5 bases). Trimming shortened V by 4 bases and J by 2 bases, and 16 bases separated the two germline ends. The CDR3 sequence is 15 residues long. Germline V lookup: CDR1 SGHDT, CDR2 YYEEEE. The CDR3 loop reads CASSRGLVCPYEQYF. The CDR3 DNA sequence: TGTGCCAGCAGCCGCGGACTCGTCTGCCCCTACGAGCAGTACTTC.

Ten or more counts support this clonotype. The rearrangement links TRBV20-1 to TRBJ2-7; a possible D gene is TRBD2 (7 bases). V lost 4 bases and J 3 bases, leaving 16 bases between the germline ends. The germline gives CDR1 DFQATT, CDR2 SNEGSKA (reference sequence). CDR3 length: 14 residues. CDR3 bases: TGCAGTGCTACCCCTTTAGGGGGGGGCTACGAGCAGTACTTC. Protein product: CSATPLGGGYEQYF.

The rearrangement joins TRBV2 to TRBJ2-1; no definite D call. Per germline, CDR1 SNHLY and CDR2 FYNNEI. The CDR3 consists of 12 residues. Between the trimmed V and J ends, which lost 4 bases and 8 bases, there was a span of 9 bases. DNA of the CDR3: TGTGCCAGCAGTGGCGTCGTCGATGAGCAGTTCTTC. This sequence encodes CASSGVVDEQFF.

At least ten counts were recorded for this clonotype. The rearrangement joins TRBV20-1 to TRBJ2-4, with TRBD2 matching over 7 bases. This CDR3 has 15 residues. Germline lookup yields CDR1 DFQATT and CDR2 SNEGSKA (reference sequence). The junction had 6 bases not matched to a gene; V was cut back by 3 bases and J by 1 base. The CDR3 DNA is TGCAGTGCTAGTTCCAGCGGGGATGCCAAAAACATTCAGTACTTC. Encoded protein: CSASSSGDAKNIQYF.

This clonotype appeared a few times. The chain recombines TRBV7-9 with TRBJ1-1, with D unresolved. V was cut by 5 bases and J by 3 bases, with 13 bases left in between. The germline gives CDR1 SEHNR, CDR2 FQNEAQ (reference sequence). The length of the CDR3 is 14 residues. CDR3 coding DNA: TGTGCCAGCAGCACCGGAAGAAGTTACACTGAAGCTTTCTTT. Its translation is CASSTGRSYTEAFF. The full variable domain, rest sourced from reference TRBV7-9 and TRBJ1-1, is DTGVSQNPRHKITKRGQNVTFRCDPISEHNRLYWYRQTLGQGPEFLTYFQNEAQLEKSRLLSDRFSAERPKGSFSTLEIQRTEQGDSAMYLCASSTGRSYTEAFFGQGTRLTVV.

The chain carries TRBV2 and TRBJ1-1; unclear D gene. The germline CDR1 and CDR2 sequences are SNHLY and FYNNEI. V lost 7 bases and J 3 bases, leaving 18 bases between the germline ends. The CDR3 contains 15 residues. The CDR3 DNA reads TGTGCCAGCAAGGGCATCACCGAGGTGGACACTGAAGCTTTCTTT. Its translation: CASKGITEVDTEAFF.

The chain recombines TRBV7-8 with TRBJ2-7, with TRBD2 matching over 7 bases. There are 14 residues in the CDR3. V trimming: 5 bases; J trimming: 3 bases; junction bases outside the gene matches: 7. Germline V gene sequence: CDR1 SGHVS, CDR2 FQNEAQ. The CDR3 spells CASSAGTIDYEQYF. The CDR3, as DNA: TGTGCCAGCAGCGCCGGGACTATAGACTACGAGCAGTACTTC.

At least ten counts were recorded for this clonotype. V is TRBV12-3 or TRBV12-4 and J is TRBJ2-1, with TRBD1 matching over 8 bases. Unmatched junction bases numbered 7, after V lost 2 bases and J lost 7 bases. There are 15 residues in the CDR3. This CDR3 reads CASSLRQGANNEQFF. The CDR3 region has the DNA TGTGCCAGCAGTTTAAGGCAGGGGGCGAATAATGAGCAGTTCTTC.

The chain carries TRBV11-2 and TRBJ1-4; the match to TRBD1 covers 7 bases. Germline values: CDR1 SGHAT, CDR2 FQNNGV. The CDR3 sequence is 13 residues long. V lost 3 bases and J lost 8; bases outside the gene matches: 3. DNA for the CDR3: TGTGCCAGCAGCTTGGTGGGACAGGAAAAACTGTTTTTT. This sequence encodes CASSLVGQEKLFF.

The J gene is TRBJ1-1, the V gene TRBV6-1, with D hard to call. V lost 8 bases and J lost 10, with 11 bases in between. The CDR3 consists of 10 residues. Germline V CDR1 and CDR2: MNHNS, SASEGT. In nucleotides, the CDR3 is TGTGCCAGCTTCAGCCGAAGAGCTTTCTTT. Translating it yields CASFSRRAFF.

This clonotype was detected many times. The V call is TRBV7-6, the J call TRBJ1-1, with D perhaps matching TRBD1 (6 bases). The V gene lost 2 bases and the J gene lost 4 bases, with 11 bases spanning the gap. The V gene's germline CDR1 is SGHVS and CDR2 FNYEAQ. The CDR3 totals 14 residues. CDR3 DNA sequence: TGTGCCAGCAGCTTAAGGGGGGTCTCCACTGAAGCTTTCTTT. Translating it yields CASSLRGVSTEAFF.